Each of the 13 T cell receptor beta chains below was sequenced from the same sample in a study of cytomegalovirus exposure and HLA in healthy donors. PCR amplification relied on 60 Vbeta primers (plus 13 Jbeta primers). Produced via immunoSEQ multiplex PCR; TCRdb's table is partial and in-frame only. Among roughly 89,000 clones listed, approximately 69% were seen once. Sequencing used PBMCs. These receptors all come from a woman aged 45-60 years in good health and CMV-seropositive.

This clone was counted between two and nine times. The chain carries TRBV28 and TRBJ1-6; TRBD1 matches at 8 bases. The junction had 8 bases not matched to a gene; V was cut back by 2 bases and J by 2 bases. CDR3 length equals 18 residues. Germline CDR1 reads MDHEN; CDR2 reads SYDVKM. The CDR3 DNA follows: TGTGCCAGCAGTTTACCTTCAGGGGGCTTTGCCTATAATTCACCCCTCCACTTT. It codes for CASSLPSGGFAYNSPLHF. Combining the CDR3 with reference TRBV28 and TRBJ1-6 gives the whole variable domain DVKVTQSSRYLVKRTGEKVFLECVQDMDHENMFWYRQDPGLGLRLIYFSYDVKMKEKGDIPEGYSVSREKKERFSLILESASTNQTSMYLCASSLPSGGFAYNSPLHFGNGTRLTVT.

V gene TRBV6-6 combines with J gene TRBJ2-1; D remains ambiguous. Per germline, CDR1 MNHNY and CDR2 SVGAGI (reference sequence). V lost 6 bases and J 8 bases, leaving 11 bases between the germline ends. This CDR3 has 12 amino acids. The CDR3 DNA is TGTGCCAGCAGCCCCCGGAGTGATGAGCAGTTCTTC. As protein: CASSPRSDEQFF.

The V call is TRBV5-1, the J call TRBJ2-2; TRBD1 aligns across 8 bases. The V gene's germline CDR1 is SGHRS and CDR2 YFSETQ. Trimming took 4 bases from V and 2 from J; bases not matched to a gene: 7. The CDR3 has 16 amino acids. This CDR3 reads CASSPFGQGNTGELFF. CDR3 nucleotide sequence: TGCGCCAGCAGCCCGTTCGGACAGGGAAACACCGGGGAGCTGTTTTTT. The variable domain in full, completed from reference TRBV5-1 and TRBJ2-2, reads KAGVTQTPRYLIKTRGQQVTLSCSPISGHRSVSWYQQTPGQGLQFLFEYFSETQRNKGNFPGRFSGRQFSNSRSEMNVSTLELGDSALYLCASSPFGQGNTGELFFGEGSRLTVL.

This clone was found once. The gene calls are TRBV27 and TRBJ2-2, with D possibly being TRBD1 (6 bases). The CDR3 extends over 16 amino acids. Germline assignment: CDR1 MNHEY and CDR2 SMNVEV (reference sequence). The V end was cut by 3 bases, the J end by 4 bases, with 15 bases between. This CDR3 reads CASSFVDRTFTGELFF. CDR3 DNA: TGTGCCAGCAGTTTCGTCGACAGGACTTTCACCGGGGAGCTGTTTTTT.

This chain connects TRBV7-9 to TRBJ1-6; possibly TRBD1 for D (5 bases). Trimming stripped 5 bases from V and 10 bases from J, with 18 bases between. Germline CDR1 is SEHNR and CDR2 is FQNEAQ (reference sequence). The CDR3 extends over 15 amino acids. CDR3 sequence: CASSSRDVERSPLHF. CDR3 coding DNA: TGTGCCAGCAGCAGCAGGGATGTCGAAAGATCACCCCTCCACTTT.

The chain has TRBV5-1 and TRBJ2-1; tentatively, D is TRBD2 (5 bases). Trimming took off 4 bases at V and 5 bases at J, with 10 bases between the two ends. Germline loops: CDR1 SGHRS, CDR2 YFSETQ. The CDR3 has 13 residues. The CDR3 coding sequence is TGCGCCAGCAGCCCCGGAGGTGACAATGAGCAGTTCTTC. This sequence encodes CASSPGGDNEQFF.

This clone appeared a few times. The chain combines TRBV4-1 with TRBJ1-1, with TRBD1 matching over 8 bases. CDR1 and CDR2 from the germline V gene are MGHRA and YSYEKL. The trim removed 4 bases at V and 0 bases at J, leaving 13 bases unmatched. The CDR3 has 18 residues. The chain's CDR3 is CASSLQTGVGQVNTEAFF. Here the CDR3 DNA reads TGCGCCAGCAGCCTGCAGACAGGGGTTGGGCAGGTGAACACTGAAGCTTTCTTT.

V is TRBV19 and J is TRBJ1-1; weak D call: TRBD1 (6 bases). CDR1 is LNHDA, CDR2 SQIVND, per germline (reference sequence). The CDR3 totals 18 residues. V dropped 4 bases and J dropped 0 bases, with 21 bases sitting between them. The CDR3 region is CASSTPPGAVRVNTEAFF. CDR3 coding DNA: TGTGCCAGTAGTACCCCCCCAGGGGCCGTACGTGTGAACACTGAAGCTTTCTTT.

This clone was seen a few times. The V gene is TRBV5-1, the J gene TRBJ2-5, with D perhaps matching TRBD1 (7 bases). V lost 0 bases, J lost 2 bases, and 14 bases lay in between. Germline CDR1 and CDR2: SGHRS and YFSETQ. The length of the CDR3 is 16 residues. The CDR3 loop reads CASSLAVTGRQETQYF. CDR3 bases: TGCGCCAGCAGCTTGGCCGTGACAGGGAGGCAAGAGACCCAGTACTTC. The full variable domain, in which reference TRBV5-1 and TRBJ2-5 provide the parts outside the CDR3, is KAGVTQTPRYLIKTRGQQVTLSCSPISGHRSVSWYQQTPGQGLQFLFEYFSETQRNKGNFPGRFSGRQFSNSRSEMNVSTLELGDSALYLCASSLAVTGRQETQYFGPGTRLLVL.

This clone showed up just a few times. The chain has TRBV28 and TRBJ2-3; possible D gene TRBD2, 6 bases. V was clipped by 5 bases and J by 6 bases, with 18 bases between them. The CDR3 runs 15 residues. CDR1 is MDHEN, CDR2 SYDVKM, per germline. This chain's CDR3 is CASSAGDSIGDTQYF. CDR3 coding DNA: TGTGCCAGCAGTGCTGGGGACTCCATTGGGGATACGCAGTATTTT.

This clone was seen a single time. CDR3 sequence: CASSLEGRGYGYTF. CDR3 nucleotides: TGTGCCAGCAGCTTAGAGGGGCGAGGCTATGGCTACACCTTC. The rearrangement joins TRBV7-2 to TRBJ1-2, with D perhaps TRBD1 (5 bases). V was pared by 1 base and J by 4 bases, with 10 bases between. The CDR3 contains 14 residues. CDR1 is SGHTA and CDR2 is FQGNSA in the germline V gene.

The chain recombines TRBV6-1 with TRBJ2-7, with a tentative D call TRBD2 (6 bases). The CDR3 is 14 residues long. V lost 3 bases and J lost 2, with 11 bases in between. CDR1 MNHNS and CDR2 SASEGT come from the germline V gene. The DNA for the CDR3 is TGTGCCAGCAGTGACGGGGGATCAGCCTACGAGCAGTACTTC. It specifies CASSDGGSAYEQYF.

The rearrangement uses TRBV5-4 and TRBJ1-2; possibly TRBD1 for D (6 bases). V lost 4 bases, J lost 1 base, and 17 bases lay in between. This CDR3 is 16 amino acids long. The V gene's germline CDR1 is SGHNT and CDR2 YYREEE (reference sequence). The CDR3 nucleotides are TGTGCCAGCAGCATACCCGGGACAAATGATAACTATGGCTACACCTTC. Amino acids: CASSIPGTNDNYGYTF.